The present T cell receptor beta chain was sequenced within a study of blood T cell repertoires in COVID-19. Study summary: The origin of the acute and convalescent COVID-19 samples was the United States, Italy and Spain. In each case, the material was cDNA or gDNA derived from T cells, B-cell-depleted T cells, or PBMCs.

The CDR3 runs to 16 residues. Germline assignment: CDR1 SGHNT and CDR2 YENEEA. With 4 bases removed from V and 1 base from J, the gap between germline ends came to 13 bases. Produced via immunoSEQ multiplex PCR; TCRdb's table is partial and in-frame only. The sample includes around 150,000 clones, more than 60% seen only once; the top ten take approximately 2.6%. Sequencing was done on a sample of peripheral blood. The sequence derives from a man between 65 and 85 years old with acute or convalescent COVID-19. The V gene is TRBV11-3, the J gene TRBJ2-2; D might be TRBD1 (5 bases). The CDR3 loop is CASSSSPTVNTGELFF. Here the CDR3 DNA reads TGTGCCAGCAGCTCTTCGCCGACAGTGAACACCGGGGAGCTGTTTTTT.